These 9 T cell receptor beta chains were all obtained from the same sample, sequenced in a study of control samples from healthy donors and cancer patients. Repertoires were generated with immunoSEQ multiplex PCR, while TCRdb's copy carries only in-frame clones and drops some. The repertoire consists of some 130,000 clones, with roughly 90% occurring once and the leading ten covering 2% to 2.5%. The sequencing sample was made of blood. These TCRs come from a woman in her forties or fifties in good health.

This chain connects TRBV7-9 to TRBJ1-4; tentatively, D is TRBD1 (5 bases). V was cut by 6 bases and J by 4 bases, with 15 bases left in between. CDR3 length: 15 residues. Germline values: CDR1 SEHNR, CDR2 FQNEAQ (reference sequence). The CDR3 nucleotides read TGTGCCAGCAGTCCCGAGACAGCGCTTAATGAAAAACTGTTTTTT. Residues: CASSPETALNEKLFF.

Comments on this clone: One end of the junction does not line up with germline, which may come from a read error. This chain connects TRBV7-7 to TRBJ2-1; TRBD2 matches at 13 bases. CDR1 SSHAT and CDR2 FNYEAQ come from the germline V gene (reference sequence). The CDR3 spans 18 residues. Here the CDR3 reads CASISGLAGPPHYNEQFF. The DNA for the CDR3 is TGTGCTAGCATCTCGGGACTAGCGGGACCCCCGCATTACAATGAGCAGTTCTTC.

The chain has TRBV11-2 and TRBJ2-1; 9 bases match TRBD2. Germline CDR1 SGHAT, CDR2 FQNNGV. The ends lost 1 base at V and 3 bases at J; junction bases unmatched: 1. The CDR3 spans 15 residues. The CDR3 nucleotides read TGTGCCAGCAGCTTAGGAGCGGGGGGCTACAATGAGCAGTTCTTC. Amino acids: CASSLGAGGYNEQFF.

This clone appeared a single time. The chain recombines TRBV6-1 with TRBJ1-5; no reliable D call. Germline V gene data show CDR1 as MNHNS and CDR2 as SASEGT. The CDR3 is 13 residues long. V gave up 2 bases and J gave up 6 bases, with 8 bases separating them. The DNA for the CDR3 is TGTGCCAGCAGTGAAACAGAACCTCAGCCCCAGCATTTT. It specifies CASSETEPQPQHF.

The chain recombines TRBV12-3 or TRBV12-4 with TRBJ1-4, with D perhaps matching TRBD1 (6 bases). V lost 2 bases and J 8 bases, leaving 9 bases between the germline ends. The CDR3 is made up of 13 amino acids. In DNA form, the CDR3 reads TGTGCCAGCAGTTTAAGGGACATCGAAAAACTGTTTTTT. Residues: CASSLRDIEKLFF.

V is TRBV19 and J is TRBJ2-7; 10 bases are shared with TRBD2. This CDR3 is 19 amino acids long. V lost 1 base to trimming and J lost 3 bases; unmatched junction nucleotides: 15. Germline V lookup: CDR1 LNHDA, CDR2 SQIVND (reference sequence). The CDR3 reads CASSIGRLAGDLGNYEQYF. DNA of the CDR3: TGTGCCAGTAGTATAGGGCGACTAGCGGGCGACCTGGGGAACTACGAGCAGTACTTC. Looking up the rest from reference TRBV19 and TRBJ2-7 gives the full variable domain: DGGITQSPKYLFRKEGQNVTLSCEQNLNHDAMYWYRQDPGQGLRLIYYSQIVNDFQKGDIAEGYSVSREKKESFPLTVTSAQKNPTAFYLCASSIGRLAGDLGNYEQYFGPGTRLTVT.

This chain connects TRBV4-2 to TRBJ1-1; D is undetermined. The CDR3 sequence is 11 residues long. The germline CDR1 and CDR2 sequences are LGHNA and YNFKEQ. V lost 1 base to trimming and J lost 6 bases, with 3 bases between them. The CDR3 loop reads CASSQGAEAFF. The CDR3 DNA reads TGTGCCAGCAGCCAAGGGGCTGAAGCTTTCTTT.

J is TRBJ2-7 and V is TRBV1; TRBD2, the table's D call, lacks a check against the DNA. TRBV1 is a listed pseudogene. The CDR3 covers 15 residues. The DNA for the CDR3 is TGCACCAGCAGCCGCCGGGATCTAACCTCCTACGAGCAGTACTTC. Its protein product is CTSSRRDLTSYEQYF.

This sequence joins TRBV6-5 and TRBJ1-3; the D is unclear. The germline V gene has CDR1 MNHEY and CDR2 SVGAGI. Trimming took 2 bases from V and 4 from J, leaving 9 bases between them. CDR3 length equals 14 residues. CDR3 bases: TGTGCCAGCAGTTACGGGGTACAGGGAAACACCATATATTTT. Protein sequence: CASSYGVQGNTIYF.